The clone carrying this T cell receptor beta chain was picked up a small number of times. The data derive from a study of beta chain features in type 1 diabetes. In the study overall: Cell yields, gender and age were similar in healthy donors and patients.

V lost 8 bases to trimming and J lost 2 bases, with 10 bases between them. Germline V CDR1 and CDR2: LNHDA, SQIVND (reference sequence). The CDR3 has 14 amino acids. Sorting of CD4+ naive, central memory, regulatory and stem cell-like memory cells was performed via CD45RO/CCR7/CD25/CD127/CD95/CD27. All of the isolated RNA was reverse transcribed, so expressed TCRB transcripts were sequenced. Sequencing used immunoSEQ multiplex PCR; TCRdb keeps in-frame clones, though not all of them. Of roughly 140,000 clones listed, about 8.1% are singletons. Sequenced material: central memory CD4+ T cells from blood. The receptor comes from a young man in good health. This chain connects TRBV19 to TRBJ2-6; a possible D gene is TRBD1 (6 bases). CDR3 region: CASANRAGANVLTF. CDR3 coding DNA: TGTGCCAGTGCGAACAGGGCTGGGGCCAACGTCCTGACTTTC.